The source of this T cell receptor (beta chain) is a study of blood T cell repertoires in COVID-19. The table came from immunoSEQ multiplex PCR; TCRdb's copy has only in-frame clones and leaves some out. The data contain tens of thousands of clones, roughly 84% of them singletons. Trimming pared 0 bases from V and 6 bases from J, leaving 18 bases between. The CDR3 is 17 amino acids. Germline V gene lookup returns CDR1 SNHLY and CDR2 FYNNEI. This clone was counted a single time. The V gene is TRBV2, the J gene TRBJ2-4; a weak D match, TRBD1 (6 bases). This clonotype was sampled from a man aged 55-75 years with active COVID-19. Sequenced sample: peripheral blood. The CDR3 coding sequence is TGTGCCAGCAGTGAAGCGCTGGGACACTCTAACCTAAACATTCAGTACTTC. Its translation: CASSEALGHSNLNIQYF.